This TCR beta chain was sequenced during a study of T cell repertoires in cytomegalovirus infection. Whole-study context: It was recently identified HLA-C-restricted and well-studied HLA-B-restricted CMV epitopes that the study used. Indications came from public TCR beta signatures; they pointed to CMV infection and to a matching HLA type.

The germline V gene encodes CDR1 SGHVS and CDR2 FNYEAQ. Trimming took 2 bases from V and 5 from J; bases not matched to a gene: 9. This CDR3 comprises 18 residues. Study conclusions and caveats: The ex vivo response was dominated by HLA-C-restricted CMV-specific TCR beta clonotypes.

This clonotype was detected a few times. Its antigen is unknown. TCRdb recomputed calls from the reads with MiXCR, one row per CDR3 protein. The sample has about 700,000 distinct CDR3 sequences; roughly 36% are singletons. This chain links TRBV7-6 with TRBJ1-6, with 10 bases lining up with TRBD1. The sample in question was cultured PBMCs, obtained from culture after CMV antigen stimulation. This clonotype originated in a human donor in good health (CMV status not recorded). Some clones in this sample may be carry-over from other donors' samples. The CDR3 nucleotides are TGTGCCAGCAGCTTAAGGGCCGGCGGGACAGGGGATAATTCACCCCTCCACTTT. Translated, it gives CASSLRAGGTGDNSPLHF.